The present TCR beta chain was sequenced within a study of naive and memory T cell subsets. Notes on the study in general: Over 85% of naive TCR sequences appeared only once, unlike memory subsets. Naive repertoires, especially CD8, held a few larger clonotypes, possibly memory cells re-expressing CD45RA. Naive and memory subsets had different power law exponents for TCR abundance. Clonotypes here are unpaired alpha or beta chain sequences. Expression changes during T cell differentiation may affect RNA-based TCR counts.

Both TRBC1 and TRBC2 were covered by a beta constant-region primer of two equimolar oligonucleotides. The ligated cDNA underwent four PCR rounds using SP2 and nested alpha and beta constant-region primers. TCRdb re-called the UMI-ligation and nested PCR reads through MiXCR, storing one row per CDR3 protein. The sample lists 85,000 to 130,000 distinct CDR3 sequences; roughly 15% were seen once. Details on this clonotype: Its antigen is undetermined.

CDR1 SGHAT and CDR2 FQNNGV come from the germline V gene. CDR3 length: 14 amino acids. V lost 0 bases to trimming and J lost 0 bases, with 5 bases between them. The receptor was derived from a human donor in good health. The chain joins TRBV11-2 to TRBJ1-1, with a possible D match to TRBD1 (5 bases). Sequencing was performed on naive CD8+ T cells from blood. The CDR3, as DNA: TGTGCCAGCAGCTTAGAGGGGGTGAACACTGAAGCTTTCTTT. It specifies CASSLEGVNTEAFF.